This passage covers 32 T cell receptor beta chains from one sample sequenced in a study of T cell responses to AZD1222 COVID-19 vaccine. Profiled with immunoSEQ multiplex PCR; TCRdb holds only in-frame clones, not every one. Among about 92,000 clones listed, roughly 91% were seen once. This specimen consisted of peripheral blood, obtained on day 0 of AZD1222 vaccination. These TCRs come from an adult in good health.

Comments on this clone: This sample includes further DNA sequences coding for the same CDR3. This sequence joins TRBV30 and TRBJ1-5; unclear D gene. Germline V CDR1 and CDR2: GTSNPN, SVGIG (reference sequence). The CDR3 totals 13 residues. Trimming removed 0 bases from V and 3 bases from J, with 6 bases in between. Here the CDR3 DNA reads TGTGCCTGGAGTGTACGGAACAATCAGCCCCAGCATTTT. Its translation: CAWSVRNNQPQHF.

The chain is built from TRBV5-1 and TRBJ2-5; 10 bases match TRBD2. Per germline, CDR1 SGHRS and CDR2 YFSETQ. This CDR3 region has 17 residues. With V trimmed by 4 bases and J by 4 bases, 13 bases remained unmatched. The CDR3 sequence: CASSPPGAGGPRETQYF. CDR3 DNA sequence: TGCGCCAGCAGCCCCCCAGGAGCGGGGGGGCCAAGAGAGACCCAGTACTTC. The whole variable domain, filled in from reference TRBV5-1 and TRBJ2-5, reads KAGVTQTPRYLIKTRGQQVTLSCSPISGHRSVSWYQQTPGQGLQFLFEYFSETQRNKGNFPGRFSGRQFSNSRSEMNVSTLELGDSALYLCASSPPGAGGPRETQYFGPGTRLLVL.

In DNA form, the CDR3 reads TGTGCCAGCAGTTTACCCCCTCCTGGGGATGGCTACACCTTC. Translating gives CASSLPPPGDGYTF. V and J are TRBV28 and TRBJ1-2; D not certain. V shed 2 bases and J shed 6 bases, with 13 bases lying between them. Germline V lookup: CDR1 MDHEN, CDR2 SYDVKM. The CDR3 loop spans 14 amino acids.

The chain has TRBV5-1 and TRBJ2-5; possibly TRBD1 or TRBD2 for D (5 bases each). CDR1 SGHRS and CDR2 YFSETQ come from the germline V gene. Trimming removed 6 bases at V and 5 bases at J, with 23 bases between. The CDR3 runs 16 residues. CDR3: CASTVLGRGTGETQYF. CDR3 DNA sequence: TGCGCCAGCACCGTTTTAGGACGGGGCACCGGGGAGACCCAGTACTTC.

The chain combines TRBV19 with TRBJ1-2; D is possibly TRBD1 (5 bases). Germline V lookup: CDR1 LNHDA, CDR2 SQIVND (reference sequence). The CDR3 has 13 amino acids. The V end lost 4 bases, the J end lost 8 bases, and 14 bases lay between the germline ends. This CDR3 reads CASSNGRDRGYTF. The CDR3 DNA is TGTGCCAGTAGTAATGGCAGGGATCGCGGCTACACCTTC.

This rearrangement joins TRBV30 to TRBJ1-4; no clear D. CDR3 length: 12 residues. The ends were cut back, 0 bases at V and 6 bases at J, with 5 bases in the middle. The germline gives CDR1 GTSNPN, CDR2 SVGIG (reference sequence). CDR3 DNA: TGTGCCTGGAGTGTGGGAGATGAAAAACTGTTTTTT. Its protein product is CAWSVGDEKLFF.

This chain joins TRBV7-9 and TRBJ1-6; D is unresolved. Germline V gives CDR1 SEHNR, CDR2 FQNEAQ (reference sequence). This CDR3 is built from 14 residues. With 5 bases removed from V and 3 bases from J, the gap between germline ends came to 8 bases. CDR3 nucleotide sequence: TGTGCCAGCAGCAGTGAGATCTATAATTCACCCCTCCACTTT. Protein product: CASSSEIYNSPLHF.

The chain combines TRBV6-2 or TRBV6-3 with TRBJ2-3, with D perhaps being TRBD1 or TRBD2 (6 bases each). Germline lookup yields CDR1 MNHEY and CDR2 SVGEGT. This CDR3 is built from 16 residues. V gave up 5 bases and J gave up 2 bases, with 17 bases separating them. This CDR3 reads CASSTRGGRNTDTQYF. The CDR3 nucleotides read TGTGCCAGCAGTACCCGAGGGGGGAGAAACACAGATACGCAGTATTTT.

J is TRBJ1-2 and V is TRBV27; D is perhaps TRBD1 (5 bases). Germline V gene sequence: CDR1 MNHEY, CDR2 SMNVEV (reference sequence). The length of the CDR3 is 16 residues. Trimming removed 0 bases at V and 3 bases at J, with 14 bases between. DNA for the CDR3: TGTGCCAGCAGTTTATCGGGGCCAAAAAGGGACTATGGCTACACCTTC. Translating it yields CASSLSGPKRDYGYTF.

The V call is TRBV3-1 (or the pseudogene TRBV3-2), the J call TRBJ1-6, with D maybe TRBD1 (5 bases). The CDR3 is 18 residues long. V lost 4 bases, J lost 7 bases, and 23 bases lay in between. Looked up from germline, CDR1 is LGHDT and CDR2 is YNNKEL (reference sequence). In DNA form, the CDR3 reads TGTGCCAGCAGCCTCCTCCGGGGCTTGGGGGGTCGAAATTCACCCCTCCACTTT. As protein: CASSLLRGLGGRNSPLHF.

V usage is TRBV6-2 or TRBV6-3 and J usage is TRBJ1-5; no clear D. V was clipped by 0 bases and J by 1 base, with 10 bases between them. This CDR3 comprises 16 residues. CDR1 is MNHEY and CDR2 is SVGEGT in the germline V gene. The CDR3 DNA is TGTGCCAGCAGTTACTCTCCGGGCAGAAGCAATCAGCCCCAGCATTTT. Translating gives CASSYSPGRSNQPQHF.

The count of this clone is one. The rearrangement links TRBV6-1 to TRBJ2-5, with 10 bases matching TRBD2. CDR1 is MNHNS, CDR2 SASEGT, per germline. The CDR3 has 19 amino acids. The V and J ends lost 0 bases and 0 bases, in that order; junction bases with no gene match: 10. CDR3 DNA: TGTGCCAGCAGTGAAGCGTTTACGGCTAGCGGGGGATACCAAGAGACCCAGTACTTC. This codes for CASSEAFTASGGYQETQYF.

The genes are TRBV9 and TRBJ2-1, with unresolved D. The CDR3 is 12 residues long. Germline V gene lookup returns CDR1 SGDLS and CDR2 YYNGEE. Trimming cost V 0 bases and J 9 bases, with 7 bases left between them. The CDR3 loop reads CASSVGVGEQFF. Written as DNA, the CDR3 is TGTGCCAGCAGCGTAGGTGTCGGTGAGCAGTTCTTC. Based on the CDR3 plus reference TRBV9 and TRBJ2-1, the full variable domain is DSGVTQTPKHLITATGQRVTLRCSPRSGDLSVYWYQQSLDQGLQFLIQYYNGEERAKGNILERFSAQQFPDLHSELNLSSLELGDSALYFCASSVGVGEQFFGPGTRLTVL.

The rearrangement joins TRBV12-3 or TRBV12-4 to TRBJ2-5; 8 nucleotides align to TRBD2. V lost 6 bases and J lost 5; bases outside the gene matches: 5. This CDR3 region has 13 residues. This CDR3 reads CASSGGAGETQYF. CDR3 in DNA: TGTGCCAGCAGCGGGGGGGCCGGGGAGACCCAGTACTTC.

The CDR3 is CASPWNRDYEQYF. For the CDR3, the DNA is TGTGCCAGCCCTTGGAACAGAGACTACGAGCAGTACTTC. The gene calls are TRBV27 and TRBJ2-7; no definite D call. Germline V CDR1 and CDR2: MNHEY, SMNVEV (reference sequence). V was cut by 8 bases and J by 3 bases, with 14 bases left in between. The CDR3 is 13 residues long.

CDR3 DNA sequence: TGTGCCATCAGTGACGGGCAGGGCGGTGAGACCCAGTACTTC. Its protein is CAISDGQGGETQYF. This chain joins TRBV10-3 and TRBJ2-5, with D perhaps matching TRBD1 (5 bases). With 3 bases removed from V and 5 bases from J, the gap between germline ends came to 13 bases. The CDR3 sequence is 14 residues long. Germline V CDR1 and CDR2: ENHRY, SYGVKD.

The chain has TRBV5-4 and TRBJ2-5; TRBD1 aligns across 12 bases. With 4 bases clipped from V and 4 bases from J, the junction kept 8 bases outside the gene matches. The CDR3 has 16 residues. Germline CDR1 is SGHNT and CDR2 is YYREEE (reference sequence). CDR3 sequence: CASSLGQGARGETQYF. In DNA form, the CDR3 reads TGTGCCAGCAGCCTGGGACAGGGGGCGCGGGGAGAGACCCAGTACTTC.

This rearrangement joins TRBV5-1 to TRBJ2-7, with 10 bases aligning to TRBD1. The ends lost 4 bases at V and 3 bases at J; junction bases unmatched: 7. The CDR3 is made up of 15 amino acids. CDR1 and CDR2 from the germline V gene are SGHRS and YFSETQ. CDR3 residues: CASSRNRDRGYEQYF. The DNA of the CDR3 is TGCGCCAGCAGCCGTAACCGGGACAGGGGCTACGAGCAGTACTTC.

The chain uses TRBV7-9 and TRBJ1-5; D gene unclear. Per the germline V gene, CDR1 is SEHNR and CDR2 is FQNEAQ (reference sequence). V was shortened by 1 base and J by 1 base, with 8 bases between the two germline ends. The CDR3 totals 15 residues. CDR3 DNA: TGTGCCAGCAGCTTAGATGGGCACAGCAATCAGCCCCAGCATTTT. Its translation is CASSLDGHSNQPQHF.

The chain combines TRBV4-3 with TRBJ2-7; no clear D gene. Trimming shortened V by 1 base and J by 4 bases, and 14 bases separated the two germline ends. From germline, CDR1 is LGHNA and CDR2 YSLEER. CDR3 length: 15 residues. CDR3 in amino acids: CASSQGLAKTYEQYF. The CDR3 bases are TGCGCCAGCAGCCAAGGTCTGGCCAAAACTTACGAGCAGTACTTC.

J is TRBJ2-4 and V is TRBV5-1; D is perhaps TRBD1 or TRBD2 (5 bases each). Trimming removed 0 bases at V and 5 bases at J, with 9 bases between. CDR3 length equals 14 residues. Looked up from germline, CDR1 is SGHRS and CDR2 is YFSETQ. CDR3 loop: CASSLGGTQNIQYF. CDR3 DNA: TGCGCCAGCAGCTTGGGAGGGACCCAAAACATTCAGTACTTC.

The chain couples TRBV18 to TRBJ2-7; tentatively, D is TRBD2 (5 bases). This CDR3 is 15 amino acids long. Trimming stripped 1 base from V and 4 bases from J, with 14 bases between. Germline CDR1 is KGHSH and CDR2 is LQKENI. The CDR3 region has the DNA TGTGCCAGCTCACCACTCTCGGGGAATGGGTACGAGCAGTACTTC. It yields the protein CASSPLSGNGYEQYF.

The chain couples TRBV3-1 (or the pseudogene TRBV3-2) to TRBJ1-4; 10 nucleotides match TRBD1. Per germline, CDR1 LGHDT and CDR2 YNNKEL (reference sequence). The CDR3 runs 19 residues. V lost 1 base and J lost 1; bases outside the gene matches: 9. The CDR3 DNA reads TGTGCCAGCAGCCAAGCCGGGGGGACAGGGGTTGGAACTAATGAAAAACTGTTTTTT. Its protein product is CASSQAGGTGVGTNEKLFF.

The chain joins TRBV5-4 to TRBJ2-3; perhaps D is TRBD1 or TRBD2 (5 bases each). Trimming took 2 bases from V and 0 from J, leaving 10 bases between them. The CDR3 is made up of 15 amino acids. Germline V gene sequence: CDR1 SGHNT, CDR2 YYREEE (reference sequence). CDR3 amino acids: CASSFSGASTDTQYF. CDR3 DNA: TGTGCCAGCAGCTTTTCCGGGGCTAGCACAGATACGCAGTATTTT.

J is TRBJ1-5 and V is TRBV18; no definite D call. Germline CDR1 KGHSH, CDR2 LQKENI. The V end lost 1 base, the J end lost 2 bases, and 15 bases lay between the germline ends. This CDR3 region has 17 residues. This CDR3 is CASSPRIVDRGNQPQHF. The CDR3, as DNA: TGTGCCAGCTCACCACGAATCGTGGATAGGGGCAATCAGCCCCAGCATTTT.

This sequence joins TRBV7-6 and TRBJ1-2, with D possibly TRBD1 on 6 matching bases. The CDR3 covers 13 residues. Looked up from germline, CDR1 is SGHVS and CDR2 is FNYEAQ. Trimming took 4 bases from V and 5 from J, leaving 11 bases between them. The DNA of the CDR3 is TGTGCCAGCAGCTCCGGGACACTATATGGCTACACCTTC. It codes for CASSSGTLYGYTF.

This sequence joins TRBV5-1 and TRBJ1-2; 9 nucleotides match TRBD1. The trim removed 0 bases at V and 8 bases at J, leaving 8 bases unmatched. Germline V gene sequence: CDR1 SGHRS, CDR2 YFSETQ. This CDR3 comprises 15 residues. CDR3 bases: TGCGCCAGCAGCTTGGGGGACAGGGAGGAGAACGGCTACACCTTC. Translating it yields CASSLGDREENGYTF.

The chain links TRBV5-1 to TRBJ1-1; D unresolved. Germline V gene data show CDR1 as SGHRS and CDR2 as YFSETQ. The CDR3 is made up of 17 amino acids. V gave up 4 bases and J gave up 5 bases, with 24 bases separating them. CDR3 in amino acids: CASSPGETLAAGTEAFF. The CDR3 bases are TGCGCCAGCAGCCCGGGAGAGACACTGGCCGCCGGGACTGAAGCTTTCTTT.

The chain links TRBV28 to TRBJ1-6, with 8 bases that match TRBD1. The germline gives CDR1 MDHEN, CDR2 SYDVKM. The length of the CDR3 is 16 residues. Trimming cost V 1 base and J 10 bases; bases outside gene matches: 9. The CDR3 coding sequence is TGTGCCAGCAGTTTATACGGACAGGGTTTTAGCTCACCCCTCCACTTT. This translates into CASSLYGQGFSSPLHF.

In DNA form, the CDR3 reads TGTGCCAGCAGCAAATGGGGCACCGTTGGAGTCTTC. Encoded protein: CASSKWGTVGVF. V and J are TRBV21-1 and TRBJ2-1; no DNA check was done on the table's D call, TRBD1. TRBV21-1 is shown as a pseudogene. The length of the CDR3 is 12 residues.

The chain carries TRBV10-3 and TRBJ1-6, with 8 bases that match TRBD1. V lost 11 bases and J lost 6; bases outside the gene matches: 9. This CDR3 has 14 amino acids. CDR1 is ENHRY and CDR2 is SYGVKD in the germline V gene. The CDR3 spells CAATTGVGNSPLHF. The CDR3 DNA reads TGTGCCGCGACGACAGGGGTTGGTAATTCACCCCTCCACTTT.

The chain uses TRBV7-6 and TRBJ1-5; D uncertain. Germline V gene sequence: CDR1 SGHVS, CDR2 FNYEAQ. The CDR3 sequence is 16 residues long. Trimming removed 4 bases from V and 0 bases from J, with 13 bases in between. The CDR3 sequence: CASSSRLGPSNQPQHF. The CDR3 DNA reads as TGTGCCAGCAGCTCCCGTCTAGGGCCTAGCAATCAGCCCCAGCATTTT.